Below, 5 T cell receptor beta chains from the same sample are listed, as sequenced in a study of prognosis after radiotherapy for stage I lung cancer. Amplification of the TCR beta CDR3 (from genomic DNA) was done by two-round multiplex PCR. First-round PCR amplification was performed with primers specific to each TRBV and TRBJ gene. TCRdb redid the calling of the multiplex PCR reads with MiXCR, one entry per CDR3 protein. The profile shows tens of thousands of distinct CDR3 sequences, roughly two fifths of them singletons. The sequencing here drew on PBMCs, taken before or after stereotactic body radiation therapy (not recorded which). The source is a donor at least 50 years old with non-small cell lung cancer.

Concerning this clonotype itself: A single base separates this from a much larger clone, so it may be a read error. V is TRBV7-6 and J is TRBJ2-5, with D perhaps TRBD1 (6 bases). Trimming left V 2 bases short and J 4 bases short, with 17 bases between. Germline-derived CDR1 and CDR2 are SGHVS and FNYEAQ. This CDR3 contains 16 residues. CDR3 protein: CASSLSRDRLGETQYF. The CDR3 nucleotides are TGTGCCAGCAGCTTATCGCGCGACAGGTTGGGAGAGACCCAGTACTTC. Filled out from reference TRBV7-6 and TRBJ2-5, the complete variable domain reads GAGVSQSPRYKVTKRGQDVALRCDPISGHVSLYWYRQALGQGPEFLTYFNYEAQQDKSGLPNDRFSAERPEGSISTLTIQRTEQRDSAMYRCASSLSRDRLGETQYFGPGTRLLVL.

V gene TRBV20-1 combines with J gene TRBJ2-1; 7 nucleotides agree with TRBD1. CDR3 length equals 15 residues. Germline loops: CDR1 DFQATT, CDR2 SNEGSKA (reference sequence). J lost 3 bases, V lost 0 bases, and 5 bases had no gene match. The CDR3 loop reads CSARDIGQDYNEQFF. The CDR3, as DNA: TGCAGTGCTAGAGATATCGGACAGGACTACAATGAGCAGTTCTTC.

Of note for this clonotype: Given a far larger clone just one base away, this is likely a sequencing read error. The chain links TRBV6-1 to TRBJ2-7; tentatively, D is TRBD2 (5 bases). This CDR3 is 16 amino acids long. Trimming removed 6 bases at V and 7 bases at J, with 25 bases between. Germline-derived CDR1 and CDR2 are MNHNS and SASEGT. This CDR3 is CASSRTGMSRANEQYF. Here the CDR3 DNA reads TGTGCCAGCAGCCGAACGGGGATGAGCCGGGCCAATGAGCAGTACTTC.

In the case of this clonotype: This likely reflects a read error, since a far larger clone is one base away. The chain carries TRBV7-9 and TRBJ2-3, with 9 bases identical to TRBD1. The germline V gene has CDR1 SEHNR and CDR2 FQNEAQ (reference sequence). The CDR3 has 16 residues. V was clipped by 5 bases and J by 2 bases; unmatched bases: 8. The CDR3: CASSGIGQGFTDTQYF. The CDR3 DNA is TGTGCCAGCAGCGGCATTGGACAGGGGTTCACAGATACGCAGTATTTT.

This clonotype was seen repeatedly, ten times or more. The chain joins TRBV20-1 to TRBJ1-2, with no clear D. Germline lookup yields CDR1 DFQATT and CDR2 SNEGSKA (reference sequence). V gave up 3 bases and J gave up 3 bases, with 17 bases separating them. This CDR3 contains 15 residues. The CDR3 coding sequence is TGCAGTGCTAGGGTGACCCGGGATGGATACTATGGCTACACCTTC. Its protein is CSARVTRDGYYGYTF.